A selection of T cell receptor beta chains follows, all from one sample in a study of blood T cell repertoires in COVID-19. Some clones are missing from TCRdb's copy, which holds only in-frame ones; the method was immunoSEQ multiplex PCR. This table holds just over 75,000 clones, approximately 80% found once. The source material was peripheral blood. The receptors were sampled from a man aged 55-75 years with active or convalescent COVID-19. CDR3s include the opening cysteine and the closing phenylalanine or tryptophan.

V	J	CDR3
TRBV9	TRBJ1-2	CASSAGGDYGYTF
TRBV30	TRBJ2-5	CAWSPGLIEETQYF
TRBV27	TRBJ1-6	CASSQGTASPLHF
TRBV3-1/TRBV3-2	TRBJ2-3	CASRTSGITDTQYF
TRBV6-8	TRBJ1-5	CASSYKRQGPGCQPQHF
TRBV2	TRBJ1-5	CASSENLPGNQPQHF
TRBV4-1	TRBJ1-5	CASSQVGTERSPQHF
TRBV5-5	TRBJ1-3	CASSLAGGDLSGNTIYF
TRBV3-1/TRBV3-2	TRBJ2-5	CASSQAGGPETQYF
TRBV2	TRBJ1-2	CASSGGEGLGYTF
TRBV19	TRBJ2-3	CATQDRARVTDTQYF
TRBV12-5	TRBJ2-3	CASGPRTSGGTDTQYF
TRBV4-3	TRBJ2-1	CASSQDSELNEQFF
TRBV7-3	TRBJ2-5	CASSRTGGAQETQYF
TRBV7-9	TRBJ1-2	CASSPGQGDYGYTF
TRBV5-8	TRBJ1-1	CASSFDLNYNEAFF
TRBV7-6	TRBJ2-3	CASSLGGPSTDTQYF
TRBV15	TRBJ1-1	CATSRGTGGVLEGTEAFF
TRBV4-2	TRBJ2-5	CASSQDAGTGQETQYF
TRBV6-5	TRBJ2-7	CASSQSSGGSYEQYF
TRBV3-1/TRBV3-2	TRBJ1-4	CASSQVSGFSEKLFF
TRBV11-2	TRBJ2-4	CASSLGHPTKNIQYF
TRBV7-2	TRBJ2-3	CASSPLAADTQYF
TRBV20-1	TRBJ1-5	CSASAQELNQPQHF
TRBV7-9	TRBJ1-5	CASSLGGTGGNQPQHF
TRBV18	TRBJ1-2	CASSPPGGYGYTF
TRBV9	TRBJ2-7	CASSIGQGPSYEQYF
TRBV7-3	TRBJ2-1	CASSFSMASRANEQFF
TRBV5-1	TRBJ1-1	CASSLLRDRGRTEAFF
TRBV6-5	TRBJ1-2	CASIIRQGAYGYTF
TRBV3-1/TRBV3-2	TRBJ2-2	CASSPGLITGELFF
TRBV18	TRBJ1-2	CASSPSDRGEGYTF
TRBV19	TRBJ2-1	CASSRTGTGGYNEQFF
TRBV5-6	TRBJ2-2	CAIPPRKRRGTGELFF
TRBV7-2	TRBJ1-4	CASSLAAGDEKLFF
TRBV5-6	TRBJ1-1	CASSPTLRVPEAFF
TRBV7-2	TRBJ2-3	CASSFGLRTDTQYF
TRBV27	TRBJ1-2	CASSQTVNYGYTF
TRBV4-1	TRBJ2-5	CASSQDRLAGRETQYF
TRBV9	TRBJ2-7	CASSVSSGTPEQYF
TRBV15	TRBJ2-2	CATSERQGNTGELFF
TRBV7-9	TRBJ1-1	CASSSSGGGRNTEAFF
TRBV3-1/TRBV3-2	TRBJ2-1	CASSQDPRRDRGYNEQFF
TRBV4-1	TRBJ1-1	CASSQQAGASNTEAFF
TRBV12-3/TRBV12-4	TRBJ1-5	CASSRTTNSPQHF
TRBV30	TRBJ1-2	CAWRTGFNYGYTF
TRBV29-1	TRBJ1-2	CSVVDRAAGYTF
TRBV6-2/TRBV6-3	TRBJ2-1	CASSPLGSGGYNEQFF
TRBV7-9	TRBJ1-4	CASSPPPGNEKLFF
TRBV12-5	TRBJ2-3	CASGLDRADTQYF
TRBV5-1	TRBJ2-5	CASSPGAGGLQETQYF
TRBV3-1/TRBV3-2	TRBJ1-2	CASSQTGRNYGYTF
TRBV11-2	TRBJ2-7	CASSSTKTVAYEQYF
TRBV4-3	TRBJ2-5	CASSQDQGGSGETQYF
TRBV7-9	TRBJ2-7	CASSPRRDSRGSEQYF
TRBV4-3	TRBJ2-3	CASSQQTGGAGNTDTQYF
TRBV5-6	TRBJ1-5	CASSSRGGRGNQPQHF
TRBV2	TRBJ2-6	CASSEAGSGTLILSGANVLTF
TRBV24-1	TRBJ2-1	CATSDSSVVEQFF